The 10 T cell receptor beta chains given below trace back to one sample, sequenced in a study of blood T cell repertoires in COVID-19. Assay used: immunoSEQ multiplex PCR; TCRdb lists only in-frame clones, some missing. The table shows 160,000 or so clones, with around 89% occurring only once. The sequenced sample consisted of peripheral blood. All receptors derive from a man between 60 and 75 years old with acute or convalescent COVID-19.

This chain uses TRBV7-9 with TRBJ1-1, with no clear D. The CDR3 covers 11 residues. V dropped 4 bases and J dropped 4 bases, with 4 bases sitting between them. Germline loops: CDR1 SEHNR, CDR2 FQNEAQ (reference sequence). This CDR3 reads CASSSGTEAFF. The CDR3, as DNA: TGTGCCAGCAGCTCAGGCACTGAAGCTTTCTTT.

J is TRBJ1-3 and V is TRBV5-5; 8 positions agree with TRBD1. The V and J ends lost 0 bases and 3 bases, in that order; junction bases with no gene match: 2. The germline CDR1 and CDR2 sequences are SGHKS and YYEKEE (reference sequence). The CDR3 is 15 amino acids. The CDR3 DNA follows: TGTGCCAGCAGCTTGGCGGGGACAGGTGGAAACACCATATATTTT. This gives the protein CASSLAGTGGNTIYF.

The chain uses TRBV7-2 and TRBJ1-2, with D perhaps TRBD1 (6 bases). Germline V lookup: CDR1 SGHTA, CDR2 FQGNSA. V was pared by 5 bases and J by 3 bases, with 13 bases between. The CDR3 has 14 residues. The CDR3 loop is CASSPRQDYYGYTF. The CDR3 DNA is TGTGCCAGCAGCCCTCGACAGGACTACTATGGCTACACCTTC.

The rearrangement uses TRBV9 and TRBJ2-6; 12 nucleotides match TRBD1. Germline V gives CDR1 SGDLS, CDR2 YYNGEE. This CDR3 comprises 19 residues. With V trimmed by 2 bases and J by 2 bases, 8 bases remained unmatched. The CDR3 nucleotides are TGTGCCAGCAGCGTCCGGGACAGGGGGCGAGTTGCTGGGGCCAACGTCCTGACTTTC. Amino acids: CASSVRDRGRVAGANVLTF. The variable domain in full, completed from reference TRBV9 and TRBJ2-6, reads DSGVTQTPKHLITATGQRVTLRCSPRSGDLSVYWYQQSLDQGLQFLIQYYNGEERAKGNILERFSAQQFPDLHSELNLSSLELGDSALYFCASSVRDRGRVAGANVLTFGAGSRLTVL.

The chain is built from TRBV10-1 and TRBJ1-2, with TRBD1 identical over 7 bases. V was clipped by 1 base and J by 0 bases; unmatched bases: 5. This CDR3 region has 16 residues. Germline-derived CDR1 and CDR2 are WNHNN and SYGVQD (reference sequence). For the CDR3, the DNA is TGCGCCAGCAGTGAGTTTGGGGACAGAACTAACTATGGCTACACCTTC. Its protein product is CASSEFGDRTNYGYTF.

This clone came up once. This chain connects TRBV19 to TRBJ1-2, with 9 bases lining up with TRBD1. The CDR3 length is 14 residues. V shed 7 bases and J 4 bases; nucleotides not matched to a gene: 7. Germline assignment: CDR1 LNHDA and CDR2 SQIVND (reference sequence). This chain's CDR3 is CASKRDRESYGYTF. The CDR3 region has the DNA TGTGCCAGTAAGCGGGACAGGGAAAGCTATGGCTACACCTTC.

As DNA, the CDR3 is TGCGCCAGCCAGGTCAGCGGGGTTTTCTCCTACAATGAGCAGTTCTTC. Protein: CASQVSGVFSYNEQFF. V is TRBV10-2 and J is TRBJ2-1; 7 nucleotides match TRBD2. Germline V gene data show CDR1 as WSHSY and CDR2 as SAAADI. Trimming removed 8 bases from V and 0 bases from J; junction bases left unmatched: 10. The CDR3 is made up of 16 amino acids.

The V gene is TRBV21-1, the J gene TRBJ2-6; the table's TRBD1 call for D was not verified on the DNA. TRBV21-1 is a documented pseudogene. The CDR3 totals 18 residues. DNA for the CDR3: TGTGCCAGCAGCAGGGGAGACAGGGGGAACTCTGGGGCCAACGTCCTGACTTTC. The encoded protein is CASSRGDRGNSGANVLTF.

The chain combines TRBV5-6 with TRBJ1-1; possible D gene TRBD1, 5 bases. Germline CDR1 reads SGHDT; CDR2 reads YYEEEE. This CDR3 spans 13 amino acids. V gave up 5 bases and J gave up 8 bases, with 16 bases separating them. The CDR3, as DNA: TGTGCCAGCAGGACGGTGAGAAGGGGAGAAGCTTTCTTT. This gives the protein CASRTVRRGEAFF.

This clone was seen a single time. V gene TRBV2 combines with J gene TRBJ1-1; 7 bases fit TRBD1. CDR3 size: 14 residues. Trimming cost V 6 bases and J 6 bases; bases outside gene matches: 10. Germline V gene sequence: CDR1 SNHLY, CDR2 FYNNEI. DNA of the CDR3: TGTGCCAGCAGCCCCCAGGGGCAGGGGGCTGAAGCTTTCTTT. This encodes CASSPQGQGAEAFF.